Shown below are 30 T cell receptor beta chains from a single sample sequenced in a study of blood T cell repertoires in COVID-19. Method: immunoSEQ multiplex PCR; TCRdb's copy keeps in-frame clones and lacks some. The repertoire includes around 140,000 clones, about 89% of them detected once, and roughly 18% sits in the top ten. The material sequenced was peripheral blood. The receptors were sampled from a man aged 45 to 65 with active or convalescent COVID-19.

The rearrangement uses TRBV2 and TRBJ2-7, with TRBD1 matching 7 bases. CDR1 SNHLY and CDR2 FYNNEI come from the germline V gene. CDR3 length equals 15 residues. V trimming: 4 bases; J trimming: 6 bases; junction bases outside the gene matches: 12. The CDR3 nucleotides are TGTGCCAGCAGTGGAACAGGGGCCGCGTCCAGCGAGCAGTACTTC. This sequence encodes CASSGTGAASSEQYF.

The chain employs TRBV7-2 and TRBJ2-7; D may be TRBD1 (6 bases). Germline V gene sequence: CDR1 SGHTA, CDR2 FQGNSA. The CDR3 extends over 15 amino acids. V lost 1 base, J lost 2 bases, and 12 bases lay in between. CDR3 residues: CASSLGGTSTYEQYF. The CDR3 DNA follows: TGTGCCAGCAGCTTAGGGGGGACAAGTACCTACGAGCAGTACTTC.

The genes are TRBV11-2 and TRBJ1-2; perhaps TRBD1 as D (6 bases). This CDR3 comprises 11 residues. With 5 bases removed from V and 10 bases from J, the gap between germline ends came to 11 bases. Germline V gene data show CDR1 as SGHAT and CDR2 as FQNNGV. The CDR3 region is CASSHRTDYTF. CDR3 sequence (DNA): TGTGCCAGCAGCCACCGGACAGACTACACCTTC. Full variable domain (rest looked up from reference TRBV11-2 and TRBJ1-2): EAGVAQSPRYKIIEKRQSVAFWCNPISGHATLYWYQQILGQGPKLLIQFQNNGVVDDSQLPKDRFSAERLKGVDSTLKIQPAKLEDSAVYLCASSHRTDYTFGSGTRLTVV.

This chain joins TRBV14 and TRBJ2-1, with unresolved D. The CDR3 sequence is 16 residues long. From germline, CDR1 is SGHDN and CDR2 FVKESK. Deletions cut 2 bases from V and 0 bases from J, with 11 bases between. As DNA, the CDR3 is TGTGCCAGCAGCCAAATGACTTCTCGCTCCTACAATGAGCAGTTCTTC. It translates to CASSQMTSRSYNEQFF.

The chain has TRBV7-2 and TRBJ2-2; tentative D call: TRBD1 (5 bases). In germline, CDR1 is SGHTA, CDR2 FQGNSA. CDR3 length: 15 residues. Trimming pared 5 bases from V and 4 bases from J, leaving 14 bases between. The CDR3 loop is CASSRLGAPTGELFF. DNA of the CDR3: TGTGCCAGCAGCCGTCTAGGGGCTCCCACCGGGGAGCTGTTTTTT.

The chain couples TRBV5-1 to TRBJ2-7, with 7 bases that match TRBD1. Trimming at V came to 4 bases and at J to 0 bases, leaving 4 bases not matched to a gene. Germline CDR1 is SGHRS and CDR2 is YFSETQ. The CDR3 has 14 amino acids. CDR3 DNA sequence: TGCGCCAGCAGCGTCGCAGGGGGCTCCTACGAGCAGTACTTC. Translated, it gives CASSVAGGSYEQYF.

The chain uses TRBV30 and TRBJ1-1; 7 nucleotides match TRBD1. CDR1 GTSNPN and CDR2 SVGIG come from the germline V gene (reference sequence). CDR3 size: 15 residues. V trimming: 3 bases; J trimming: 1 base; junction bases outside the gene matches: 8. The CDR3, as DNA: TGTGCCTGGAGGCTGATCCGACAGGGGAACACTGAAGCTTTCTTT. It yields the protein CAWRLIRQGNTEAFF.

The rearrangement uses TRBV24-1 and TRBJ2-1, with a tentative D call TRBD2 (6 bases). Germline V gene lookup returns CDR1 KGHDR and CDR2 SFDVKD. This CDR3 comprises 18 residues. V lost 3 bases and J lost 0, with 17 bases in between. CDR3 region: CATSDPGRGLSSYNEQFF. CDR3 coding DNA: TGTGCCACCAGTGATCCCGGTAGGGGACTGAGCTCCTACAATGAGCAGTTCTTC.

The CDR3 sequence is CASSPRGDGYTF. In nucleotides, the CDR3 is TGTGCCAGCAGTCCCCGGGGGGATGGCTACACCTTC. The chain recombines TRBV6-6 with TRBJ1-2, with TRBD1 as a possible D gene (5 bases). Germline assignment: CDR1 MNHNY and CDR2 SVGAGI (reference sequence). The CDR3 is 12 residues long. Trimming removed 5 bases from V and 6 bases from J, with 10 bases in between.

The chain is built from TRBV27 and TRBJ2-1, with 7 bases matching TRBD2. This CDR3 comprises 14 residues. CDR1 and CDR2 from the germline V gene are MNHEY and SMNVEV (reference sequence). The junction had 14 bases not matched to a gene; V was cut back by 10 bases and J by 8 bases. The CDR3 DNA reads TGTGCCACCGGAATGCGCGGGGAGGGTTATGAGCAGTTCTTC. It is translated as CATGMRGEGYEQFF.

The chain recombines TRBV27 with TRBJ2-1; the match to TRBD2 covers 7 bases. The CDR3 sequence is 14 residues long. Trimming removed 6 bases from V and 4 bases from J; junction bases left unmatched: 6. Germline CDR1 is MNHEY and CDR2 is SMNVEV (reference sequence). In DNA form, the CDR3 reads TGTGCCAGCAGGGGGGGGAGAGGTTACAATGAGCAGTTCTTC. Translated: CASRGGRGYNEQFF.

The chain has TRBV6-5 and TRBJ2-7; 9 positions agree with TRBD1. CDR3 length: 15 amino acids. Germline V gene lookup returns CDR1 MNHEY and CDR2 SVGAGI. With V trimmed by 4 bases and J by 2 bases, 6 bases remained unmatched. As DNA, the CDR3 is TGTGCCAGCAGTTTCCCGGGACAGGGTACCTACGAGCAGTACTTC. As protein: CASSFPGQGTYEQYF.

The chain carries TRBV29-1 and TRBJ2-7; possible D gene TRBD1, 5 bases. Trimming pared 6 bases from V and 2 bases from J, leaving 11 bases between. CDR1 is SQVTM and CDR2 is ANQGSEA in the germline V gene. This CDR3 spans 12 amino acids. The CDR3 region is CSVSKDTYEQYF. DNA for the CDR3: TGCAGCGTCTCCAAGGACACCTACGAGCAGTACTTC.

The chain recombines TRBV3-1 (or the pseudogene TRBV3-2) with TRBJ1-2, with D possibly matching TRBD1 (6 bases). This CDR3 contains 13 residues. Germline V CDR1 and CDR2: LGHDT, YNNKEL (reference sequence). Trimming stripped 3 bases from V and 7 bases from J, with 12 bases between. CDR3 DNA: TGTGCCAGCAGCCACACAGGGAACGGTGGCTACACCTTC. Translation: CASSHTGNGGYTF.

This clone has only one observation. The chain uses TRBV6-2 or TRBV6-3 and TRBJ2-7; 7 bases match TRBD2. The CDR3 sequence is 15 residues long. V was clipped by 0 bases and J by 6 bases; unmatched bases: 8. Germline-derived CDR1 and CDR2 are MNHEY and SVGEGT. The CDR3 region is CASSYSPSGLAEQYF. CDR3 DNA: TGTGCCAGCAGTTACTCGCCTAGCGGCCTCGCCGAGCAGTACTTC.

This chain links TRBV7-2 with TRBJ1-1, with 11 bases that match TRBD1. J gave up 3 bases and V 5 bases, and 11 bases lay outside the gene matches. The CDR3 length is 17 residues. Germline V gene lookup returns CDR1 SGHTA and CDR2 FQGNSA. The CDR3 DNA reads TGTGCCAGCAGCACCCGGGACAGGGGGTTGATGTACACTGAAGCTTTCTTT. Its protein product is CASSTRDRGLMYTEAFF.

This chain joins TRBV24-1 and TRBJ1-2; tentative D call: TRBD1 (5 bases). Trimming took 5 bases from V and 4 from J, leaving 16 bases between them. Per germline, CDR1 KGHDR and CDR2 SFDVKD. The CDR3 has 15 amino acids. Here the CDR3 DNA reads TGTGCCACCAGTGGTTTCCGGCGGGGCGTCTATGGCTACACCTTC. Amino acids: CATSGFRRGVYGYTF.

This clone came up once. The chain combines TRBV30 with TRBJ1-1; D ambiguous. The CDR3 contains 13 residues. V lost 2 bases and J 4 bases, leaving 11 bases between the germline ends. CDR1 GTSNPN and CDR2 SVGIG come from the germline V gene (reference sequence). As DNA, the CDR3 is TGTGCCTGGAGTACGACATTTCGCACTGAAGCTTTCTTT. It translates to CAWSTTFRTEAFF.

The chain links TRBV6-2 or TRBV6-3 to TRBJ2-3; a possible D gene is TRBD2 (5 bases). The V gene lost 2 bases and the J gene lost 0 bases, with 24 bases spanning the gap. Germline CDR1 and CDR2: MNHEY and SVGEGT. The CDR3 contains 20 residues. CDR3 amino acids: CASSYVLPPLVDLSTDTQYF. CDR3 DNA: TGTGCCAGCAGTTACGTCTTACCCCCCCTAGTGGACTTGAGCACAGATACGCAGTATTTT.

The chain couples TRBV9 to TRBJ2-1; 9 bases align to TRBD2. This CDR3 is built from 15 residues. The trim removed 2 bases at V and 3 bases at J, leaving 3 bases unmatched. Germline CDR1 reads SGDLS; CDR2 reads YYNGEE. The CDR3 reads CASSVSSGDYNEQFF. The CDR3 DNA is TGTGCCAGCAGCGTCTCTAGCGGGGACTACAATGAGCAGTTCTTC.

The V gene is TRBV29-1, the J gene TRBJ1-5; tentative D call: TRBD1 (6 bases). This CDR3 contains 16 residues. The germline V and J ends were trimmed by 4 bases and 7 bases, with 23 bases remaining between them. In germline, CDR1 is SQVTM, CDR2 ANQGSEA. The chain's CDR3 is CSVVVASGGARQPQHF. The DNA of the CDR3 is TGCAGCGTTGTCGTGGCTTCTGGGGGCGCGAGGCAGCCCCAGCATTTT.

The J gene is TRBJ1-6, the V gene TRBV27, with D unclear. The CDR3 totals 14 residues. Per germline, CDR1 MNHEY and CDR2 SMNVEV (reference sequence). V lost 4 bases and J lost 0, with 4 bases in between. CDR3 protein: CASSSSSYNSPLHF. Written as DNA, the CDR3 is TGTGCCAGCAGTTCCAGCTCCTATAATTCACCCCTCCACTTT.

This chain uses TRBV29-1 with TRBJ1-3; D gene ambiguous. The V end lost 7 bases, the J end lost 0 bases, and 16 bases lay between the germline ends. Germline V gives CDR1 SQVTM, CDR2 ANQGSEA. The CDR3 extends over 15 amino acids. CDR3 sequence (DNA): TGCAGCGCAGTCGGTGGAGTTGACTCTGGAAACACCATATATTTT. This translates into CSAVGGVDSGNTIYF.

The CDR3 DNA reads as TGTGCCAGCTCACCACCTGGGGCTAGCGGGAAAGTAGAGACCCAGTACTTC. It encodes CASSPPGASGKVETQYF. J is TRBJ2-5 and V is TRBV18, with 9 bases that match TRBD2. The trim removed 0 bases at V and 4 bases at J, leaving 9 bases unmatched. CDR3 length: 17 residues. The germline V gene has CDR1 KGHSH and CDR2 LQKENI.

The chain uses TRBV5-1 and TRBJ1-1, with D maybe TRBD1 (5 bases). The germline V and J ends were trimmed by 4 bases and 3 bases, with 13 bases remaining between them. This CDR3 comprises 14 residues. CDR1 is SGHRS, CDR2 YFSETQ, per germline. CDR3 amino acids: CASSQGDWDTEAFF. CDR3 nucleotide sequence: TGCGCCAGCAGCCAAGGGGATTGGGACACTGAAGCTTTCTTT.

The table lists this clone with a count of one. The genes are TRBV6-5 and TRBJ2-3; D is ambiguous. Germline-derived CDR1 and CDR2 are MNHEY and SVGAGI. Trimming removed 6 bases at V and 3 bases at J, with 4 bases between. The CDR3 covers 11 residues. CDR3: CASRRTDTQYF. The DNA of the CDR3 is TGTGCCAGCAGGAGAACAGATACGCAGTATTTT.

This clone was recorded once. The rearrangement joins TRBV30 to TRBJ1-6; 8 bases align to TRBD1. The germline CDR1 and CDR2 sequences are GTSNPN and SVGIG (reference sequence). The CDR3 totals 14 residues. Trimming at V came to 4 bases and at J to 7 bases, leaving 6 bases not matched to a gene. CDR3 loop: CAWILRDRNSPLHF. CDR3 bases: TGTGCCTGGATCCTCCGGGACAGGAATTCACCCCTCCACTTT.

The chain combines TRBV7-8 with TRBJ2-2, with 15 bases that match TRBD2. CDR3 length: 20 amino acids. The germline gives CDR1 SGHVS, CDR2 FQNEAQ. V dropped 1 base and J dropped 5; count of bases not matched to a gene: 11. CDR3 in DNA: TGTGCCAGCAGCTTAGTTCGAGGACTAGCGGGAGGGCCTGGTACCGGGGAGCTGTTTTTT. Its protein is CASSLVRGLAGGPGTGELFF.

The chain couples TRBV7-2 to TRBJ2-7, with 9 bases that match TRBD1. The germline V gene has CDR1 SGHTA and CDR2 FQGNSA. The CDR3 is made up of 14 amino acids. The V and J ends lost 1 base and 6 bases, in that order; junction bases with no gene match: 4. CDR3 loop: CASSLERTGVEQYF. DNA for the CDR3: TGTGCCAGCAGCTTAGAGAGGACAGGGGTCGAGCAGTACTTC.

The chain couples TRBV10-3 to TRBJ1-5, with 10 bases matching TRBD1. This CDR3 region has 15 residues. V dropped 3 bases and J dropped 4; count of bases not matched to a gene: 3. The germline gives CDR1 ENHRY, CDR2 SYGVKD. The CDR3: CAISERTGGNQPQHF. In DNA form, the CDR3 reads TGTGCCATCAGTGAAAGGACAGGGGGGAATCAGCCCCAGCATTTT.